The 9 T cell receptor beta chains listed next were all sequenced from one sample in a study of T cells in Graves' hyperthyroidism and ophthalmopathy. Amplified regions were TCR beta CDR3 sequences from RNA transcripts. The HTBI primer set was used in a first-round RT-PCR of the TCR CDR3. TCRdb fed the multiplex PCR reads into MiXCR, producing one record per CDR3 protein. The repertoire holds around 200,000 distinct CDR3 sequences, with about 18% as singletons. Material: blood. Receptors originate from a middle-aged man with Graves' hyperthyroidism.

This clonotype was recorded many times. The chain recombines TRBV7-8 with TRBJ2-7; no clear D. V dropped 5 bases and J dropped 7 bases, with 12 bases sitting between them. This CDR3 comprises 12 residues. Per the germline V gene, CDR1 is SGHVS and CDR2 is FQNEAQ. The CDR3: CASSDGPREQYF. The CDR3 bases are TGTGCCAGCAGCGATGGACCACGTGAGCAGTACTTC.

The sample holds many counts of this clonotype. CDR3 sequence: CASRDDRVHEKLFF. DNA for the CDR3: TGTGCCAGCAGGGATGACAGGGTCCATGAAAAACTGTTTTTT. This chain uses TRBV6-1 with TRBJ1-4, with TRBD1 identical over 7 bases. This CDR3 is 14 amino acids long. The ends lost 6 bases at V and 6 bases at J; junction bases unmatched: 7. Germline CDR1 MNHNS, CDR2 SASEGT.

This chain uses TRBV7-2 with TRBJ1-4; 8 nucleotides agree with TRBD1. The ends lost 5 bases at V and 8 bases at J; junction bases unmatched: 7. Germline values: CDR1 SGHTA, CDR2 FQGNSA. The length of the CDR3 is 14 residues. The CDR3 sequence is CASSAGTGAEKLFF. The CDR3 coding sequence is TGTGCCAGCAGCGCCGGGACAGGCGCCGAAAAACTGTTTTTT.

V is TRBV5-1 and J is TRBJ2-7; 9 bases are a match to TRBD1. This CDR3 has 16 residues. The trim removed 0 bases at V and 4 bases at J, leaving 8 bases unmatched. The germline gives CDR1 SGHRS, CDR2 YFSETQ. CDR3 sequence reads: CASSLAPGTGIYEQYF. The CDR3 region has the DNA TGCGCCAGCAGCTTGGCCCCCGGGACAGGGATTTACGAGCAGTACTTC.

This clonotype was counted at least ten times. This sequence joins TRBV2 and TRBJ2-3; 7 bases align to TRBD2. Trimming cost V 4 bases and J 2 bases; bases outside gene matches: 9. Per germline, CDR1 SNHLY and CDR2 FYNNEI. This CDR3 comprises 16 residues. The CDR3, as DNA: TGTGCCAGCAGTGTACGCGGGGGATCCATCACAGATACGCAGTATTTT. Amino acids: CASSVRGGSITDTQYF.

The chain joins TRBV19 to TRBJ1-3; TRBD1 might be the D (6 bases). V lost 9 bases and J lost 0, with 18 bases in between. Looked up from germline, CDR1 is LNHDA and CDR2 is SQIVND (reference sequence). This CDR3 comprises 16 residues. CDR3 region: CASGYSGAHSGNTIYF. CDR3 DNA: TGTGCCAGCGGATATTCAGGGGCCCACTCTGGAAACACCATATATTTT.

This clonotype came up many times. The chain recombines TRBV20-1 with TRBJ1-1, with a possible D match to TRBD1 (5 bases). The germline CDR1 and CDR2 sequences are DFQATT and SNEGSKA (reference sequence). The V end lost 6 bases, the J end lost 4 bases, and 18 bases lay between the germline ends. The CDR3 sequence is 14 residues long. This CDR3 reads CSAPRPGRGTEAFF. The CDR3 bases are TGCAGTGCCCCCCGGCCAGGGAGGGGCACTGAAGCTTTCTTT.

V usage is TRBV5-1 and J usage is TRBJ1-2, with 8 bases identical to TRBD1. CDR3 size: 17 residues. Germline V lookup: CDR1 SGHRS, CDR2 YFSETQ. Trimming took 4 bases from V and 3 from J; bases not matched to a gene: 14. CDR3 sequence: CASSQDRGLDSYYGYTF. CDR3 in DNA: TGCGCCAGCAGCCAAGACAGGGGTCTGGATTCGTACTATGGCTACACCTTC.

This clonotype showed up just a few times. The chain recombines TRBV19 with TRBJ1-5, with a possible D match to TRBD1 (5 bases). With 1 base removed from V and 2 bases from J, the gap between germline ends came to 9 bases. Germline V gene lookup returns CDR1 LNHDA and CDR2 SQIVND (reference sequence). The CDR3 loop spans 15 amino acids. CDR3: CASSIGGRGNQPQHF. Written as DNA, the CDR3 is TGTGCCAGTAGTATAGGGGGACGTGGCAATCAGCCCCAGCATTTT.